This T cell receptor (beta chain) is drawn from a study of control samples from healthy donors and cancer patients. The protocol was immunoSEQ multiplex PCR, while the TCRdb copy is restricted to in-frame clones and leaves out a portion. The sample lists 150,000 to 200,000 clones, around 94% occurring once. Trimming left V 0 bases short and J 1 base short, with 10 bases between. The CDR3 consists of 15 residues. CDR1 and CDR2 from the germline V gene are GTSNPN and SVGIG (reference sequence). The source material was PBMCs. The clonotype originates from a man between 60 and 75 years old with colorectal cancer. This sequence joins TRBV30 and TRBJ1-3; D perhaps matches TRBD1 (5 bases). This CDR3 reads CAWSVRGASGNTIYF. CDR3 DNA: TGTGCCTGGAGTGTACGAGGGGCTTCTGGAAACACCATATATTTT.